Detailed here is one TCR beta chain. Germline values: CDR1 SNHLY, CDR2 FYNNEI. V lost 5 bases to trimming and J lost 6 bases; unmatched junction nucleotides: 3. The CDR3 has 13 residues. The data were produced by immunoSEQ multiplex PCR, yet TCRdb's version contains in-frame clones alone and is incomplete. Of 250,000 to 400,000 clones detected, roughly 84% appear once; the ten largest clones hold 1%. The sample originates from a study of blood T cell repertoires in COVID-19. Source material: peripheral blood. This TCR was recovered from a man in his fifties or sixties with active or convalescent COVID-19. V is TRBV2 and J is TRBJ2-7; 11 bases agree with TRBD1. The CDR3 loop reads CASSRDRGAEQYF. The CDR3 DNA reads TGTGCCAGCAGTCGGGACAGGGGGGCCGAGCAGTACTTC. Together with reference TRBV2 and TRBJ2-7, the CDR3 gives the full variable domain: EPEVTQTPSHQVTQMGQEVILRCVPISNHLYFYWYRQILGQKVEFLVSFYNNEISEKSEIFDDQFSVERPDGSNFTLKIRSTKLEDSAMYFCASSRDRGAEQYFGPGTRLTVT.